Below, 19 T cell receptor beta chains from the same sample are listed, as sequenced in a study of T-cell memory formation after mild COVID-19. Each CDR3 protein gets one entry after TCRdb re-called the 5' RACE reads with MiXCR. The sample contains 140,000 or so distinct CDR3 sequences, 13% to 15% of which appear only once. Sequencing was performed on PBMCs or a T cell subset sorted from them (not recorded which). The receptors were gathered from an adult woman who had mild COVID-19 (a few samples of this study predate the infection). Cell type and time point are not known.

This clonotype was seen only a few times. CDR3 in DNA: TGTGCCAGCAGTTACCCCGGGACAGTGTATTTT. It yields the protein CASSYPGTVYF. The chain recombines TRBV6-2 or TRBV6-3 with TRBJ1-3; 7 nucleotides line up with TRBD1. Germline V gene sequence: CDR1 MNHEY, CDR2 SVGEGT. Unmatched junction bases numbered 5, after V lost 2 bases and J lost 16 bases. The CDR3 is 11 residues long.

This clonotype was found many times. The V gene is TRBV6-5, the J gene TRBJ2-3; TRBD2 might be the D (6 bases). The V and J ends lost 6 bases and 0 bases respectively, with 16 bases between them. Germline CDR1 reads MNHEY; CDR2 reads SVGAGI. This CDR3 has 16 residues. CDR3 sequence: CASSPDGGQSTDTQYF. The DNA for the CDR3 is TGTGCCAGCAGCCCCGACGGGGGTCAGAGCACAGATACGCAGTATTTT.

CDR3 in DNA: TGTGCCACCAGTGATTCCGGGACAGGGGCGTTCTTC. Its protein is CATSDSGTGAFF. V gene TRBV24-1 combines with J gene TRBJ2-1, with 10 bases matching TRBD1. The ends lost 2 bases at V and 15 bases at J; junction bases unmatched: 3. The V gene's germline CDR1 is KGHDR and CDR2 SFDVKD. The CDR3 extends over 12 amino acids.

This chain uses TRBV6-5 with TRBJ1-5; no clear D gene. Trimming cost V 4 bases and J 8 bases, with 12 bases left between them. Germline loops: CDR1 MNHEY, CDR2 SVGAGI. This CDR3 has 13 residues. Written as DNA, the CDR3 is TGTGCCAGCAGTTCCCAAATAAATGAGCCCCAGCATTTT. This encodes CASSSQINEPQHF.

This clonotype has more than one count but fewer than ten. J is TRBJ2-1 and V is TRBV5-6; D is uncertain. The CDR3 has 15 amino acids. The germline V gene encodes CDR1 SGHDT and CDR2 YYEEEE. V lost 1 base and J 0 bases, leaving 8 bases between the germline ends. The CDR3 nucleotides read TGTGCCAGCAGCTTGAGGGCGAGCTCCTACAATGAGCAGTTCTTC. This gives the protein CASSLRASSYNEQFF.

The rearrangement links TRBV10-3 to TRBJ2-2; D is possibly TRBD2 (5 bases). V dropped 10 bases and J dropped 0 bases, with 9 bases sitting between them. Germline assignment: CDR1 ENHRY and CDR2 SYGVKD. The CDR3 contains 13 residues. The chain's CDR3 is CATEDANTGELFF. As DNA, the CDR3 is TGTGCCACGGAGGACGCGAACACCGGGGAGCTGTTTTTT.

The V call is TRBV20-1, the J call TRBJ2-7, with 10 bases fitting TRBD1. The CDR3 contains 13 residues. CDR1 and CDR2 from the germline V gene are DFQATT and SNEGSKA (reference sequence). Germline trimming cut 6 bases from V and 1 base from J; bases unmatched to any gene: 3. CDR3: CSAWDRGSYEQYF. CDR3 bases: TGCAGTGCATGGGACAGGGGATCCTACGAGCAGTACTTC.

This clonotype has more than one count but fewer than ten. The chain recombines TRBV7-2 with TRBJ2-7, with D tentatively TRBD2 (5 bases). Trimming took off 1 base at V and 3 bases at J, with 7 bases between the two ends. Germline CDR1 reads SGHTA; CDR2 reads FQGNSA. This CDR3 spans 13 amino acids. The CDR3 DNA sequence: TGTGCCAGCAGCTTAGAACTAGGCTACGAGCAGTACTTC. This codes for CASSLELGYEQYF.

The CDR3 loop reads CASSGYRGQNTEAFF. CDR3 sequence (DNA): TGTGCCAGCAGCGGCTACAGGGGCCAGAACACTGAAGCTTTCTTT. The chain couples TRBV9 to TRBJ1-1, with TRBD1 identical over 7 bases. The CDR3 consists of 15 residues. Trimming removed 3 bases from V and 1 base from J; junction bases left unmatched: 6. Germline assignment: CDR1 SGDLS and CDR2 YYNGEE.

There are many counts of this clonotype. This rearrangement joins TRBV7-9 to TRBJ1-4; D gene ambiguous. V lost 2 bases to trimming and J lost 8 bases, with 12 bases between them. Germline CDR1 SEHNR, CDR2 FQNEAQ (reference sequence). The CDR3 runs to 14 residues. The CDR3 nucleotides read TGTGCCAGCAGCTTAACACCACGAGGGGAAAAACTGTTTTTT. This codes for CASSLTPRGEKLFF.

V usage is TRBV4-3 and J usage is TRBJ2-2, with D maybe TRBD2 (5 bases). This CDR3 comprises 17 residues. Germline CDR1 is LGHNA and CDR2 is YSLEER. Trimming took 0 bases from V and 5 from J, leaving 16 bases between them. CDR3 nucleotide sequence: TGCGCCAGCAGCCAAGATGCGGCACTAGGCTTGACCGGGGAGCTGTTTTTT. Translating it yields CASSQDAALGLTGELFF.

This clonotype was picked up a small number of times. The chain joins TRBV7-8 to TRBJ2-1; maybe TRBD1 (5 bases). This CDR3 comprises 13 residues. Looked up from germline, CDR1 is SGHVS and CDR2 is FQNEAQ. Trimming shortened V by 11 bases and J by 8 bases, and 19 bases separated the two germline ends. DNA for the CDR3: TGTGCCGGATCTTTTCAGGGTAGGGATGAGCAGTTCTTC. Protein product: CAGSFQGRDEQFF.

V gene TRBV7-9 combines with J gene TRBJ1-1; no reliable D call. CDR1 is SEHNR and CDR2 is FQNEAQ in the germline V gene (reference sequence). The CDR3 length is 14 residues. DNA for the CDR3: TGTGCGAGCGCTGGTCTGGCCATGAACACTGAAGCTTTCTTT. As protein: CASAGLAMNTEAFF.

The chain recombines TRBV6-1 with TRBJ2-3; 7 bases are shared with TRBD2. This CDR3 has 14 amino acids. Germline V lookup: CDR1 MNHNS, CDR2 SASEGT. V was pared by 8 bases and J by 0 bases, with 5 bases of the junction left unmatched. The CDR3 sequence is CASPRDYSTDTQYF. CDR3 coding DNA: TGTGCCAGCCCGCGGGACTACAGCACAGATACGCAGTATTTT.

In this sample, this clonotype turned up a few times. The V and J genes are TRBV20-1 and TRBJ2-7, with D unresolved. V lost 1 base, J lost 2 bases, and 9 bases lay in between. The CDR3 loop spans 13 amino acids. Germline CDR1 DFQATT, CDR2 SNEGSKA (reference sequence). This CDR3 is CSARGGPTYEQYF. CDR3 sequence (DNA): TGCAGTGCTAGAGGCGGCCCTACCTACGAGCAGTACTTC.

V gene TRBV7-3 combines with J gene TRBJ2-1; 11 bases match TRBD2. This CDR3 is built from 14 residues. V shed 6 bases, J shed 8 bases, and the junction held 6 bases outside the gene matches. CDR1 and CDR2 (germline): SGHTA, FQGTGA. The CDR3 here is CASSRLAGLDEQFF. In DNA, the CDR3 is TGTGCCAGCAGTAGACTAGCGGGATTAGATGAGCAGTTCTTC.

The chain carries TRBV12-3 or TRBV12-4 and TRBJ2-7, with 7 nucleotides matching TRBD2. The CDR3 covers 17 residues. J was trimmed by 3 bases and V by 4 bases; bases with no gene match: 15. CDR3 sequence (DNA): TGTGCCAGCAGTTCCCTGAGCCCGACTAGCTTTATCTACGAGCAGTACTTC. Residues: CASSSLSPTSFIYEQYF.

This sequence joins TRBV12-3 or TRBV12-4 and TRBJ2-5; 9 positions match TRBD2. The CDR3 has 15 amino acids. With V trimmed by 4 bases and J by 4 bases, 7 bases remained unmatched. This CDR3 reads CASSSTGTSPETQYF. CDR3 bases: TGTGCCAGCAGTTCTACCGGGACTAGCCCAGAGACCCAGTACTTC.

This clonotype came up a few times. The chain is built from TRBV15 and TRBJ2-5; 9 bases are a match to TRBD1. The ends lost 3 bases at V and 3 bases at J; junction bases unmatched: 8. The germline gives CDR1 LNHNV, CDR2 YYDKDF (reference sequence). The CDR3 consists of 16 residues. This chain's CDR3 is CATSRGGQGWEETQYF. CDR3 coding DNA: TGTGCCACCAGCAGGGGCGGACAGGGGTGGGAAGAGACCCAGTACTTC.